A single sample is the source of the 3 T cell receptor beta chains below, sequenced in a study of Ad26.COV2.S vaccination and SARS-CoV-2 variants. Clones were sequenced by immunoSEQ multiplex PCR, and TCRdb holds only the in-frame ones, with some missing. Of approximately 350,000 clones in the sample, 83% were seen once. Treatment meaning: around 19 received Ad26.COV2.S at low or high dose, single or two shots; 5 received placebo; per-sample allocation not given. Collection of samples fell on day 63 after the first vaccine or placebo injection. The specimen comprised peripheral blood, sampled in a trial of Ad26.COV2.S vaccine versus placebo. Source of these receptors: a person between 18 and 65 years old who received the Ad26.COV2.S COVID-19 vaccine or a placebo.

The chain couples TRBV18 to TRBJ1-5; the D is unclear. Trimming removed 6 bases from V and 0 bases from J, with 12 bases in between. Germline CDR1 reads KGHSH; CDR2 reads LQKENI. There are 15 residues in the CDR3. The CDR3 nucleotides read TGTGCCAGCTCGAAGACGGATTATAGCAATCAGCCCCAGCATTTT. Its protein is CASSKTDYSNQPQHF.

The V gene is TRBV18, the J gene TRBJ1-6; TRBD1 is a possible D gene (5 bases). V lost 3 bases to trimming and J lost 8 bases, with 14 bases between them. Germline CDR1 KGHSH, CDR2 LQKENI. The CDR3 consists of 15 residues. DNA of the CDR3: TGTGCCAGCTCACCTAGGGGACGCCGGGATTCACCCCTCCACTTT. Translation gives CASSPRGRRDSPLHF. Full variable domain (rest looked up from reference TRBV18 and TRBJ1-6): NAGVMQNPRHLVRRRGQEARLRCSPMKGHSHVYWYRQLPEEGLKFMVYLQKENIIDESGMPKERFSAEFPKEGPSILRIQQVVRGDSAAYFCASSPRGRRDSPLHFGNGTRLTVT.

V usage is TRBV5-1 and J usage is TRBJ2-3, with 9 bases matching TRBD1. The CDR3 length is 15 residues. Unmatched junction bases numbered 6, after V lost 3 bases and J lost 4 bases. The germline V gene encodes CDR1 SGHRS and CDR2 YFSETQ. This CDR3 is CASSSNRGRSDTQYF. CDR3 DNA sequence: TGCGCCAGCAGCTCCAACAGGGGGCGGTCAGATACGCAGTATTTT.